The clone carrying this TCR beta chain came up a few times. This record comes from a study of T-cell reconstitution after alpha-beta-depleted transplantation in children. The CDR3 has 15 residues. Deletions cut 4 bases from V and 2 bases from J, with 16 bases between. Germline CDR1 and CDR2: SGHRS and YFSETQ. Unique molecular identifiers tagged the TCRbeta library. TCRdb redid the calling of the PCR reads with MiXCR, one entry per CDR3 protein. The sample lists 700,000 to 950,000 distinct CDR3 sequences; less than 20% were seen once. The specimen was PBMCs, mostly from graft donor cells, collected 360 days after TCRalphabeta/CD19-depleted stem cell transplant. The TCR comes from a male patient younger than 18 who had a stem cell transplant for acute lymphoblastic leukemia, so the T cells may come from the graft donor. The chain recombines TRBV5-1 with TRBJ2-7; either TRBD1 or TRBD2 may supply D (5 bases each). The CDR3 here is CASSVTASSPYEQYF. The DNA for the CDR3 is TGCGCCAGCAGCGTGACAGCCTCTAGCCCCTACGAGCAGTACTTC.